This T cell receptor (beta chain) was identified in a study of OX40 agonist ivuxolimab in advanced cancers. In the study overall: The patients got ivuxolimab, which is an agonistic anti-OX40 (CD134) antibody. Whole-study findings and limits: Relatively little clonal expansion, among the lowest observed, appeared in partial responders at 0.1-3.0 mg/kg. CD4+ and CD8+ blood T cells expanded clonally by week 6 at 0.1 to 3.0 mg/kg.

Here immunoSEQ multiplex PCR was the method, and the copy in TCRdb shows in-frame clones only, minus some. The data contain tens of thousands of clones, 77% of them singletons. V lost 2 bases to trimming and J lost 7 bases, with 11 bases between them. CDR3 length: 14 residues. Germline CDR1 reads SNHLY; CDR2 reads FYNNEI. Turning to this clone: What it binds is not known.

This rearrangement joins TRBV2 to TRBJ1-4; D perhaps matches TRBD1 (6 bases). The source of this sequence is an adult with an advanced solid tumor such as melanoma, head and neck, liver or kidney cancer. The source was CD4+ or CD8+ T cells sorted from blood, collected in a trial of the OX40 agonist ivuxolimab. The CDR3 reads CASSESGGSEKLFF. The CDR3 DNA is TGTGCCAGCAGTGAATCGGGGGGCTCTGAAAAACTGTTTTTT.